This entry lists 8 T cell receptor beta chains sequenced from one sample in a study of blood T cell repertoires in COVID-19. The repertoire was sequenced with immunoSEQ multiplex PCR; TCRdb's copy has only in-frame clones and lacks some. The profile shows around 110,000 clones, approximately 89% of them singletons. Sequencing was done on a sample of peripheral blood. These TCRs come from a man aged 35-49 years with acute or convalescent COVID-19.

V gene TRBV15 combines with J gene TRBJ2-2; 7 bases are a match to TRBD2. V lost 1 base, J lost 4 bases, and 3 bases stayed unmatched. This CDR3 region has 15 residues. The germline gives CDR1 LNHNV, CDR2 YYDKDF (reference sequence). The CDR3 spells CATSRGERGTGELFF. CDR3 bases: TGTGCCACCAGCAGAGGAGAGCGGGGCACCGGGGAGCTGTTTTTT.

This clone was seen only a few times. This rearrangement joins TRBV19 to TRBJ2-7, with TRBD1 matching 8 bases. The CDR3 runs 16 residues. V gave up 2 bases and J gave up 3 bases; unmatched junction bases: 9. Looked up from germline, CDR1 is LNHDA and CDR2 is SQIVND (reference sequence). In DNA form, the CDR3 reads TGTGCCAGTAGTATATTCCCAGGAGGACAGGGCTACGAGCAGTACTTC. Protein sequence: CASSIFPGGQGYEQYF.

The chain links TRBV3-1 (or the pseudogene TRBV3-2) to TRBJ1-2, with 8 bases matching TRBD1. Per germline, CDR1 LGHDT and CDR2 YNNKEL (reference sequence). This CDR3 spans 15 amino acids. J was trimmed by 8 bases and V by 6 bases; bases with no gene match: 14. Here the CDR3 reads CASSPTQGVPSGYTF. The CDR3 DNA reads TGTGCCAGCAGTCCAACACAGGGGGTACCGTCCGGCTACACCTTC.

This rearrangement joins TRBV7-9 to TRBJ1-6; 9 bases map to TRBD1. The germline V gene encodes CDR1 SEHNR and CDR2 FQNEAQ (reference sequence). The junction had 8 bases not matched to a gene; V was cut back by 5 bases and J by 3 bases. The CDR3 sequence is 17 residues long. CDR3 protein: CASSIWTGVSYNSPLHF. In DNA form, the CDR3 reads TGTGCCAGCAGCATTTGGACAGGGGTGAGCTATAATTCACCCCTCCACTTT.

The table lists this clone with a count of one. V and J are TRBV29-1 and TRBJ1-1; D is perhaps TRBD1 (6 bases). Germline V CDR1 and CDR2: SQVTM, ANQGSEA. The ends were cut back, 7 bases at V and 3 bases at J, with 9 bases in the middle. CDR3 length equals 11 residues. Here the CDR3 reads CSGRGDTEAFF. The CDR3 coding sequence is TGCAGCGGCAGGGGAGACACTGAAGCTTTCTTT.

As DNA, the CDR3 is TGTGCCTGGAGTGAGTACGATAAAGGGGTCCAAGAGACCCAGTACTTC. Amino acid sequence: CAWSEYDKGVQETQYF. This chain links TRBV30 with TRBJ2-5, with a weak D call TRBD1 (5 bases). Germline CDR1 GTSNPN, CDR2 SVGIG (reference sequence). CDR3 length: 16 residues. V lost 1 base and J 1 base, leaving 16 bases between the germline ends. Filled out from reference TRBV30 and TRBJ2-5, the complete variable domain reads SQTIHQWPATLVQPVGSPLSLECTVEGTSNPNLYWYRQAAGRGLQLLFYSVGIGQISSEVPQNLSASRPQDRQFILSSKKLLLSDSGFYLCAWSEYDKGVQETQYFGPGTRLLVL.

A single count supports this clone. The J gene is TRBJ1-1, the V gene TRBV18; D is unresolved. This CDR3 region has 13 residues. Trimming took 5 bases from V and 1 from J, leaving 8 bases between them. Germline CDR1 reads KGHSH; CDR2 reads LQKENI. The CDR3 loop reads CASSGQANTEAFF. The CDR3 coding sequence is TGTGCCAGCTCAGGTCAGGCGAACACTGAAGCTTTCTTT.

This chain joins TRBV19 and TRBJ1-5, with D possibly matching TRBD1 (5 bases). Trimming pared 3 bases from V and 3 bases from J, leaving 9 bases between. The CDR3 extends over 14 amino acids. The germline V gene has CDR1 LNHDA and CDR2 SQIVND (reference sequence). The CDR3 is CASSIRQNNQPQHF. The CDR3 DNA is TGTGCCAGTAGTATCCGACAGAACAATCAGCCCCAGCATTTT.